The subject of this entry is one TCR beta chain. Its antigen is not identified. This sample is drawn from a study of blood T cells in healthy people across ages. Study details: Roughly one uniquely barcoded beta molecule per two T cells was captured. Study-level findings and limits: Without sorted subsets, naive and antigen-experienced compartments could not be conclusively compared. From one million sequenced T cells, diversity estimates were lower bounds.

This CDR3 contains 14 residues. With 4 bases removed from V and 0 bases from J, the gap between germline ends came to 10 bases. Germline CDR1 is SGHTA and CDR2 is FQGNSA. A second PCR of roughly 6 to 12 cycles used a sample-barcoded 5' primer and a J-beta primer mix. Every cDNA molecule carried a tag from a template-switch adaptor bearing 12 random nucleotides. TCRdb independently ran MiXCR on the 5' RACE reads; one entry per CDR3 protein. The data show approximately 730,000 distinct CDR3 sequences, roughly 41% seen once. The J gene is TRBJ2-7, the V gene TRBV7-2; D call uncertain. The clonotype was recovered from a woman in her sixties or seventies in good health. Specimen: blood. CDR3 DNA sequence: TGTGCCAGCAGCTGGTTCGACAACTCCTACGAGCAGTACTTC. Encoded protein: CASSWFDNSYEQYF.